The rows below give T cell receptor beta chains drawn from one sample of a study of blood T cell repertoires in COVID-19. TCRdb's table, derived via immunoSEQ multiplex PCR, lists solely in-frame clones and lacks some. Altogether 40,000 to 55,000 clones are present, more than 70% being singletons, with the ten largest covering 13% to 15%. Sequencing was performed on peripheral blood. These receptors were collected from a human donor in a cohort sampled during active COVID-19. The CDR3 runs from the conserved cysteine through the conserved F or W. The D gene is left open where the match is weak. A row's size may be missing; if present it is once, few, many or a size class.

d_call cdr3_length j_call v_call clone_size cdr3_nt cdr3_aa
TRBD1 14 TRBJ1-1 TRBV7-2 . TGTGCCAGCAGCGTTACAGGGGGCGAGCGTGAAGCTTTCTTT CASSVTGGEREAFF
. 14 TRBJ2-7 TRBV5-1 . TGCGCCAGCAGCTTCAAGGGTTCAAGCGGCGAGCAGTACTTC CASSFKGSSGEQYF
TRBD1 15 TRBJ2-1 TRBV5-6 . TGTGCCAGCAGCTTCGGGACAGGGGGCTTAAATGAGCAGTTCTTC CASSFGTGGLNEQFF
. 18 TRBJ2-6 TRBV18 . TGTGCCAGCTCACCATCCGGACGGACAACCTCTGGGGCCAACGTCCTGACTTTC CASSPSGRTTSGANVLTF
. 15 TRBJ2-5 TRBV21-1 . TGTGCCAGCAGCAAAAAAAAGACAGGGGGAGAGACCCAGTACTTC CASSKKKTGGETQYF
. 16 TRBJ1-6 TRBV11-1 . TGTGCCAGCAGCTTACTGCTTGGCGGAGTTAATTCACCCCTCCACTTT CASSLLLGGVNSPLHF
TRBD2 16 TRBJ2-3 TRBV6-4 . TGTGCCAGCACCCACGGGGGGGCCTTAGGTGTAGATACGCAGTATTTT CASTHGGALGVDTQYF
. 14 TRBJ2-7 TRBV6-5 . TGTGCCAGCAGTTACCAGGCGAGCTCCTACGAGCAGTACTTC CASSYQASSYEQYF
. 14 TRBJ1-3 TRBV10-3 . TGTGCCACCAGACAGTTAGACTCTGGAAACACCATATATTTT CATRQLDSGNTIYF
TRBD1 14 TRBJ1-2 TRBV5-1 . TGCGCCAGCAGCCCGACAGGGGGCACCTATGGCTACACCTTC CASSPTGGTYGYTF
TRBD2 15 TRBJ2-3 TRBV10-3 . TGTGCCATCAGTGAAGATACTAGCGGGGGGCGTACGCAGTATTTT CAISEDTSGGRTQYF
TRBD1 14 TRBJ1-2 TRBV7-2 . TGTGCCAGCAGCTCATCAGGGGGCGCTGGGGGCTACACCTTC CASSSSGGAGGYTF
TRBD1 13 TRBJ1-2 TRBV25-1 . TGTGCCAGCAGTGTAACCTCGGGACAGCCGGGCACCTTC CASSVTSGQPGTF
TRBD1 15 TRBJ2-2 TRBV12-5 . TGTGCTAGTGGCTCGGGACAGGGGGACACCGGGGAGCTGTTTTTT CASGSGQGDTGELFF
TRBD2 15 TRBJ2-1 TRBV7-7 few TGTGCCAGCAGCCTCGGGACTAGCGGTTACAATGAGCAGTTCTTC CASSLGTSGYNEQFF
. 13 TRBJ1-1 TRBV7-2 . TGTGCCAGCAGCTCCGGACAGTCCACTGAAGCTTTCTTT CASSSGQSTEAFF
TRBD2 14 TRBJ2-1 TRBV6-6 . TGTGCCAGCAGTACGACTAGCGGGAGCAATGAGCAGTTCTTC CASSTTSGSNEQFF
TRBD1 15 TRBJ1-3 TRBV2 . TGTGCCAGCAGCCAAGACAGGGTGACTGGAAACACCATATATTTT CASSQDRVTGNTIYF
TRBD1 16 TRBJ2-3 TRBV5-1 . TGCGCCAGCAGCTTGTCGGGACAGGGTTATGCAGATACGCAGTATTTT CASSLSGQGYADTQYF
TRBD1 14 TRBJ1-1 TRBV11-3 . TGTGCCAGCAGCTTGACAGGGATGAACACTGAAGCTTTCTTT CASSLTGMNTEAFF
TRBD1 14 TRBJ2-7 TRBV5-6 few TGTGCCAGCAGCTTGCAGGGGGCGACCTACGAGCAGTACTTC CASSLQGATYEQYF
. 15 TRBJ2-2 TRBV2 . TGTGCCAGCAGTGACTCCAGGGGAGTGAGCGGGGAGCTGTTTTTT CASSDSRGVSGELFF
. 13 TRBJ1-2 TRBV12-3/TRBV12-4 . TGTGCCAGCAGTTTGGGACTCCAAAGTGGCTACACCTTC CASSLGLQSGYTF
TRBD1 15 TRBJ1-5 TRBV4-1 . TGCGCCAGCAGCCAAGATTCCAGGGGGAATCAGCCCCAGCATTTT CASSQDSRGNQPQHF
. 15 TRBJ2-1 TRBV5-1 . TGCGCCAGCAGCCCGTCGGGGCAGGGGCATCATGAGCAGTTCTTC CASSPSGQGHHEQFF
TRBD1 14 TRBJ2-7 TRBV12-5 . TGTGCTAGTGGTACCGGGACAGGGGGCTTCGAGCAGTACTTC CASGTGTGGFEQYF
TRBD1 15 TRBJ1-1 TRBV7-9 . TGTGCCAGCAGCCCTTGGACAGGAACGGGGACTGAAGCTTTCTTT CASSPWTGTGTEAFF
. 15 TRBJ1-4 TRBV4-3 . TGCGCCAGCAGCCAAGGGGCCGGACACGAGGCAAAACTGTTTTTT CASSQGAGHEAKLFF
TRBD1 15 TRBJ1-1 TRBV14 . TGTGCCAGCAGCCAAGACAAGTGGCAGGGGGTTGAAGCTTTCTTT CASSQDKWQGVEAFF
. 13 TRBJ1-1 TRBV9 . TGTGCCAGCAGCGTAGAGGGGGACACTGAAGCTTTCTTT CASSVEGDTEAFF
TRBD1 15 TRBJ1-5 TRBV29-1 . TGCAGCGTTGTATGGGGGACAGGGTACAATCAGCCCCAGCATTTT CSVVWGTGYNQPQHF
. 15 TRBJ2-1 TRBV25-1 . TGTGCCAGCAGTGAATTCAGGGGGGTAGGAAATGAGCAGTTCTTC CASSEFRGVGNEQFF